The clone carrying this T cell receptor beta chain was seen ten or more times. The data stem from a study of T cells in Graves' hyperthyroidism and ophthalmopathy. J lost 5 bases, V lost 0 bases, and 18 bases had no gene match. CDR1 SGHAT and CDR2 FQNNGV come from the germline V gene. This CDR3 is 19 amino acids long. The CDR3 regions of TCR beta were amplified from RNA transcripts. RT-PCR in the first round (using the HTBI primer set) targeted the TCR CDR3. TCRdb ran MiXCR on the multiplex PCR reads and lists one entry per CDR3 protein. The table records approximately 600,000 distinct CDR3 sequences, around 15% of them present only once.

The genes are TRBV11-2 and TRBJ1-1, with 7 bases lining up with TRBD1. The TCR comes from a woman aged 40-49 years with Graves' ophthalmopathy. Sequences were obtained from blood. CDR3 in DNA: TGTGCCAGCAGCTTAGAACCATGGTGGGAGACAGGGAACATGACTGAAGCTTTCTTT. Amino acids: CASSLEPWWETGNMTEAFF.